This T cell receptor (beta chain) is drawn from a study of T cell responses to AZD1222 COVID-19 vaccine. Some clones are missing from TCRdb's copy, which holds only in-frame ones; the method was immunoSEQ multiplex PCR. The data show 95,000 to 150,000 clones, with over 75% seen just once and roughly 7% held by the top ten. The germline V gene encodes CDR1 MNHEY and CDR2 SVGEGT. V dropped 6 bases and J dropped 7 bases, with 18 bases sitting between them. The CDR3 length is 15 residues. The material was peripheral blood, obtained on day 0 of AZD1222 vaccination. The chain couples TRBV6-2 or TRBV6-3 to TRBJ2-2, with D possibly matching TRBD1 (6 bases). This clonotype originated in an adult in good health. The CDR3 region has the DNA TGTGCCAGCAGCTCGCCCACAGGGAAGGACGGGGAGCTGTTTTTT. It is translated as CASSSPTGKDGELFF.